These 15 T cell receptor beta chains share one sample of origin, sequenced in a study of a mutant IDH1 vaccine in newly diagnosed glioma. Data came from immunoSEQ multiplex PCR; TCRdb stores just in-frame clones and leaves some out. The sample yields over 35,000 clones, roughly 79% seen once. The time point was: week 23, last vaccination. Topical imiquimod accompanied each vaccine dose, which consisted of 300 ug of mutant IDH1 20-mer peptide. Their target antigens are unknown. Sequenced material: PBMCs, taken from a glioma patient whose treatment included an IDH1 peptide vaccine. Receptor source: a man aged 40-55 years with glioma.

The chain joins TRBV6-5 to TRBJ1-5, with TRBD1 matching over 10 bases. The trim removed 6 bases at V and 5 bases at J, leaving 7 bases unmatched. The CDR3 totals 15 residues. Germline V gene lookup returns CDR1 MNHEY and CDR2 SVGAGI. In DNA, the CDR3 is TGTGCCAGCAGGCCCGACAGGGGGCAGGATCAGCCCCAGCATTTT. It encodes CASRPDRGQDQPQHF.

This rearrangement joins TRBV6-4 to TRBJ1-4; TRBD1 might be the D (5 bases). In germline, CDR1 is MRHNA, CDR2 SNTAGT. The CDR3 runs to 13 residues. The V and J ends lost 3 bases and 15 bases respectively, with 17 bases between them. CDR3 DNA sequence: TGTGCCAGCAGTGAAGCGAGGGACCGGTGGGTGTTTTTT. Translating gives CASSEARDRWVFF.

V usage is TRBV6-5 and J usage is TRBJ1-2; maybe TRBD1 (5 bases). The germline gives CDR1 MNHEY, CDR2 SVGAGI. The CDR3 length is 14 residues. Trimming took 8 bases from V and 3 from J, leaving 16 bases between them. The chain's CDR3 is CASGTAGRDYGYTF. CDR3 DNA sequence: TGTGCCAGCGGTACCGCAGGGCGCGACTATGGCTACACCTTC.

By its share, this clone is medium-sized (0.01 to 0.1%). The V gene is TRBV7-8, the J gene TRBJ1-5; 9 bases match TRBD1. The V and J ends lost 0 bases and 6 bases, in that order; junction bases with no gene match: 6. Germline-derived CDR1 and CDR2 are SGHVS and FQNEAQ. This CDR3 contains 16 residues. CDR3 region: CASSLAQDRGSQPQHF. In DNA form, the CDR3 reads TGTGCCAGCAGCTTAGCCCAGGACAGGGGTAGTCAGCCCCAGCATTTT. Looking up the rest from reference TRBV7-8 and TRBJ1-5 gives the full variable domain: GAGVSQSPRYKVAKRGQDVALRCDPISGHVSLFWYQQALGQGPEFLTYFQNEAQLDKSGLPSDRFFAERPEGSVSTLKIQRTQQEDSAVYLCASSLAQDRGSQPQHFGDGTRLSIL.

The chain employs TRBV2 and TRBJ1-4; TRBD1 is a possible D gene (6 bases). Looked up from germline, CDR1 is SNHLY and CDR2 is FYNNEI. This CDR3 is 16 amino acids long. Trimming left V 5 bases short and J 3 bases short, with 16 bases between. CDR3 nucleotides: TGTGCCAGCAGTTACAGGGCCCCAGGAGCTAATGAAAAACTGTTTTTT. It yields the protein CASSYRAPGANEKLFF. The complete variable domain, with remaining parts taken from reference TRBV2 and TRBJ1-4, reads EPEVTQTPSHQVTQMGQEVILRCVPISNHLYFYWYRQILGQKVEFLVSFYNNEISEKSEIFDDQFSVERPDGSNFTLKIRSTKLEDSAMYFCASSYRAPGANEKLFFGSGTQLSVL.

The chain employs TRBV5-1 and TRBJ2-7; D might be TRBD1 (6 bases). Germline assignment: CDR1 SGHRS and CDR2 YFSETQ. Trimming cost V 4 bases and J 9 bases, with 29 bases left between them. The CDR3 length is 17 residues. The CDR3 protein is CASSPHLGRGGTETQYF. The CDR3 nucleotides are TGCGCCAGCAGCCCCCACCTGGGCAGGGGTGGCACTGAGACGCAGTACTTC.

The V gene is TRBV6-6, the J gene TRBJ1-1, with D unclear. Trimming stripped 7 bases from V and 11 bases from J, with 14 bases between. The CDR3 is 11 residues long. Germline-derived CDR1 and CDR2 are MNHNY and SVGAGI (reference sequence). CDR3 amino acids: CASTKAGMAFF. CDR3 bases: TGTGCCAGCACCAAAGCGGGGATGGCTTTCTTT.

The V call is TRBV27, the J call TRBJ2-2; no clear D gene. V lost 3 bases and J 8 bases, leaving 7 bases between the germline ends. This CDR3 contains 12 residues. Germline lookup yields CDR1 MNHEY and CDR2 SMNVEV (reference sequence). The DNA of the CDR3 is TGTGCCAGCAGTTTTCTAGGTGGGGAGCTGTTTTTT. It yields the protein CASSFLGGELFF.

This clone was detected only a few times. The J gene is TRBJ2-1, the V gene TRBV20-1; no clear D gene. This CDR3 has 11 residues. The germline V gene has CDR1 DFQATT and CDR2 SNEGSKA (reference sequence). V was cut by 1 base and J by 13 bases, with 11 bases left in between. The CDR3 DNA sequence: TGCAGTGCTAGAGCTGTGAGCTTTCAGTTCTTC. Its translation is CSARAVSFQFF.

The J gene is TRBJ1-1, the V gene TRBV5-1; TRBD1 is a possible D gene (5 bases). This CDR3 comprises 17 residues. V was clipped by 3 bases and J by 0 bases, with 18 bases between them. Germline V gives CDR1 SGHRS, CDR2 YFSETQ. The CDR3 loop is CASSSLGGSGLNTEAFF. The CDR3 coding sequence is TGCGCCAGCAGCTCTCTCGGGGGTTCGGGTCTGAACACTGAAGCTTTCTTT.

V and J are TRBV23-1 and TRBJ1-1, with 9 bases fitting TRBD1. TRBV23-1 is flagged as an ORF with uncertain function. Trimming took 0 bases from V and 5 from J; bases not matched to a gene: 16. The CDR3 loop spans 19 amino acids. For the CDR3, the DNA is TGCGCCAGCAGTCAATCCATACAGGGGGCGAACTACGAACATACTGAAGCTTTCTTT. The encoded protein is CASSQSIQGANYEHTEAFF.

The rearrangement uses TRBV7-2 and TRBJ1-2; 7 positions agree with TRBD1. The J segment lost 2 bases and the V segment lost 1 base, leaving 4 bases of the junction unmatched. This CDR3 has 15 amino acids. CDR1 is SGHTA and CDR2 is FQGNSA in the germline V gene. The CDR3 here is CASSLVVQGNYGYTF. The CDR3 DNA follows: TGTGCCAGCAGCTTAGTGGTACAGGGGAACTATGGCTACACCTTC.

The rearrangement uses TRBV7-2 and TRBJ1-4; 8 nucleotides align to TRBD1. V lost 3 bases and J lost 6; bases outside the gene matches: 3. The CDR3 covers 14 residues. From germline, CDR1 is SGHTA and CDR2 FQGNSA. Written as DNA, the CDR3 is TGTGCCAGCAGCTTGACAGGGGAGGATGAAAAACTGTTTTTT. This sequence encodes CASSLTGEDEKLFF. The variable domain in full, with the rest retrieved from reference TRBV7-2 and TRBJ1-4, is GAGVSQSPSNKVTEKGKDVELRCDPISGHTALYWYRQSLGQGLEFLIYFQGNSAPDKSGLPSDRFSAERTGGSVSTLTIQRTQQEDSAVYLCASSLTGEDEKLFFGSGTQLSVL.

This clone appeared a single time. The chain has TRBV6-6 and TRBJ1-5, with D uncertain. Per germline, CDR1 MNHNY and CDR2 SVGAGI (reference sequence). V lost 2 bases to trimming and J lost 0 bases, with 11 bases between them. There are 16 residues in the CDR3. The CDR3 DNA is TGTGCCAGCAGTTACGAGGGATCTCATAGCAATCAGCCCCAGCATTTT. Protein: CASSYEGSHSNQPQHF.

The gene calls are TRBV28 and TRBJ2-2; D not certain. There are 15 residues in the CDR3. V lost 3 bases and J 0 bases, leaving 8 bases between the germline ends. Germline-derived CDR1 and CDR2 are MDHEN and SYDVKM. The CDR3 DNA sequence: TGTGCCAGCAGTTTTCCGGGCCCGAACACCGGGGAGCTGTTTTTT. This sequence encodes CASSFPGPNTGELFF. Drawing the rest from reference TRBV28 and TRBJ2-2, the complete variable domain is DVKVTQSSRYLVKRTGEKVFLECVQDMDHENMFWYRQDPGLGLRLIYFSYDVKMKEKGDIPEGYSVSREKKERFSLILESASTNQTSMYLCASSFPGPNTGELFFGEGSRLTVL.